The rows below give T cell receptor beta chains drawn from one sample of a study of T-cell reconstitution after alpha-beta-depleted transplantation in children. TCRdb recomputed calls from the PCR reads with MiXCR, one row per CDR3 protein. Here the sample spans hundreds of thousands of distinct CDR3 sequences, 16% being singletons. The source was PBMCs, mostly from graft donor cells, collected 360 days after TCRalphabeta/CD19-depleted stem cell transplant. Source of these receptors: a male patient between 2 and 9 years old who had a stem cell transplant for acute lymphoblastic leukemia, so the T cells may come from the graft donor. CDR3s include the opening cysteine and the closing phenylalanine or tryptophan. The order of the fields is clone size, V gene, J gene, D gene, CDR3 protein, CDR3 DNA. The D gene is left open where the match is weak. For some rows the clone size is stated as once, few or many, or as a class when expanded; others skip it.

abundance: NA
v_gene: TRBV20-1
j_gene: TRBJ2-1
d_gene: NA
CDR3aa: CSALNQWGPNEQFF
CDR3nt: TGCAGTGCTCTTAATCAGTGGGGGCCCAATGAGCAGTTCTTC

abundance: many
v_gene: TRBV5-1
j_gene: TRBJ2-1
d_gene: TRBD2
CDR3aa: CASSLFLAGPHNEQFF
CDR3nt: TGCGCCAGCAGCTTGTTCCTAGCGGGACCTCACAATGAGCAGTTCTTC

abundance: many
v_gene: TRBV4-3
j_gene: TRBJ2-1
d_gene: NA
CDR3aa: CASSQATFSYNEQFF
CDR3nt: TGCGCCAGCAGCCAAGCCACCTTCTCCTACAATGAGCAGTTCTTC

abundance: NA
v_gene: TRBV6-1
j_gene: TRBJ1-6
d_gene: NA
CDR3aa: CASSPRTLNSPLHF
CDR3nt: TGTGCCAGCAGTCCTCGGACTCTCAATTCACCCCTCCACTTT

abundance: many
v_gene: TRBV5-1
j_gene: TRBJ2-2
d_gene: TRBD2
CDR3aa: CASSFSSGRNTGELFF
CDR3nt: TGCGCCAGCAGCTTTTCTAGCGGGAGAAACACCGGGGAGCTGTTTTTT

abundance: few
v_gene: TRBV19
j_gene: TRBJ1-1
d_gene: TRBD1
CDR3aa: CATRTGGTEAFF
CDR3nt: TGTGCCACCCGGACAGGGGGCACTGAAGCTTTCTTT

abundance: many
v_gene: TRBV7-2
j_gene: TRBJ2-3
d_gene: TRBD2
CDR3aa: CASSFAGGQIGTDTQYF
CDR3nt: TGTGCCAGCAGCTTCGCGGGAGGGCAGATTGGCACAGATACGCAGTATTTT

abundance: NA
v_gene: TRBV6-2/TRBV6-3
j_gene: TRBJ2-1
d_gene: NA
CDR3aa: CASSPQRAVEQFF
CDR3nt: TGTGCCAGCAGTCCCCAGAGGGCCGTTGAGCAGTTCTTC

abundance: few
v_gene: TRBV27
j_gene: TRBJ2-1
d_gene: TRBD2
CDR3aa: CASVLAGGREQFF
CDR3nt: TGTGCCAGCGTACTAGCGGGAGGGAGGGAGCAGTTCTTC

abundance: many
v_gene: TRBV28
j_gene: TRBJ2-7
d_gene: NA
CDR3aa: CASCTGINEQYF
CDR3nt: TGTGCCAGCTGTACCGGGATCAACGAGCAGTACTTC

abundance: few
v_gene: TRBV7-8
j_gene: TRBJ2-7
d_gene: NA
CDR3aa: CASSPLTGNEQYF
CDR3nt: TGTGCCAGCAGCCCCCTTACAGGGAACGAGCAGTACTTC

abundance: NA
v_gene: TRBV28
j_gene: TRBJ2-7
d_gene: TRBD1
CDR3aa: CASSSPAGTAYEQYF
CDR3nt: TGTGCCAGCAGTAGCCCCGCCGGGACAGCATACGAGCAGTACTTC

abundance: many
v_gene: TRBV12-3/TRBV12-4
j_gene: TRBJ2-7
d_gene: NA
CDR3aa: CASSWGTNYEQYF
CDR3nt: TGTGCCAGCAGTTGGGGCACAAACTACGAGCAGTACTTC

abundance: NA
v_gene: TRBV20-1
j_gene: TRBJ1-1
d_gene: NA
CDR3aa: CSARVGAMNTEAFF
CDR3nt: TGCAGTGCTAGAGTAGGGGCTATGAACACTGAAGCTTTCTTT

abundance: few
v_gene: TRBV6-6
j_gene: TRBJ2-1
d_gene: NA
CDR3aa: CASSTPGGYEQFF
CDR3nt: TGTGCCAGCAGTACTCCTGGGGGGTATGAGCAGTTCTTC

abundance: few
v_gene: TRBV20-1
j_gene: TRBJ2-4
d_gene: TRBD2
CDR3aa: CSARAPRTSGRAKNIQYF
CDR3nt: TGCAGTGCTAGAGCCCCTCGGACTAGCGGGAGGGCCAAAAACATTCAGTACTTC

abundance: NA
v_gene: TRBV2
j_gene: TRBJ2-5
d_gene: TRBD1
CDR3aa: CASSLGQGVWETQYF
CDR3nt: TGTGCCAGCAGCCTCGGACAGGGGGTTTGGGAGACCCAGTACTTC

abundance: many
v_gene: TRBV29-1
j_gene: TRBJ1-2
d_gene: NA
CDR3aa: CSVVGQGHGYTF
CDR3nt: TGCAGCGTTGTAGGCCAGGGGCATGGCTACACCTTC

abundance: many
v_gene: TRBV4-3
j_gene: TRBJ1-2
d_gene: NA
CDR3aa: CASSQVVGGSYGYTF
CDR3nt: TGCGCCAGCAGCCAAGTAGTTGGTGGGAGCTATGGCTACACCTTC

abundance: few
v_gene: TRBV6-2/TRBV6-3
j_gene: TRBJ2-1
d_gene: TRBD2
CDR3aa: CASTESGSSYNEQFF
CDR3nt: TGTGCCAGCACCGAGAGCGGGAGTTCCTACAATGAGCAGTTCTTC

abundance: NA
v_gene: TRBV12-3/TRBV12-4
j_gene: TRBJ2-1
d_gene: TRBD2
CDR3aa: CASSHIRLAGGNNEQFF
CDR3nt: TGTGCCAGCAGTCACATTCGACTAGCGGGAGGTAACAATGAGCAGTTCTTC

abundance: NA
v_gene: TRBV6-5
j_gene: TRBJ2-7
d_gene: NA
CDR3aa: CASSYDLSSYEQYF
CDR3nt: TGTGCCAGCAGTTACGACCTCAGCTCCTACGAGCAGTACTTC

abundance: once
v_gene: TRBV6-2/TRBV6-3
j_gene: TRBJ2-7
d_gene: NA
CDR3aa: CASSRLRGRATYEQYF
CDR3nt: TGTGCCAGCAGCCGCTTAAGGGGCAGGGCGACCTACGAGCAGTACTTC

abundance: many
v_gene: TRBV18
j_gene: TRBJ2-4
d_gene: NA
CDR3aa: CASSPGLTSKNIQYF
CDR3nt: TGTGCCAGCTCACCAGGTTTGACTAGCAAAAACATTCAGTACTTC

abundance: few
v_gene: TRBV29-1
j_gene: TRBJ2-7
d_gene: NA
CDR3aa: CSASEFGSYEQYF
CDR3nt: TGCAGCGCCTCAGAGTTTGGCTCCTACGAGCAGTACTTC

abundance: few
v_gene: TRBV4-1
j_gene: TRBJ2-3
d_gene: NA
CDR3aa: CASDETGSGTDTQYF
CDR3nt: TGCGCCAGCGACGAGACTGGTAGCGGAACAGATACGCAGTATTTT

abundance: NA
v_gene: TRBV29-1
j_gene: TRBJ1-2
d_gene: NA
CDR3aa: CSVEDRRHQFVYGYTF
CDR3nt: TGCAGCGTTGAAGATCGCAGACACCAATTCGTCTATGGCTACACCTTC

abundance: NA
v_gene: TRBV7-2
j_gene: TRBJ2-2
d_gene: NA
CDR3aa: CASSPHEGFTGELFF
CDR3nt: TGTGCCAGCAGCCCCCACGAGGGGTTCACCGGGGAGCTGTTTTTT

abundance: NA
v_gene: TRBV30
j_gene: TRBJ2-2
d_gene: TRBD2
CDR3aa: CAWSVSGGPGGELFF
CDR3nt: TGTGCCTGGAGTGTGTCGGGAGGGCCCGGCGGGGAGCTGTTTTTT

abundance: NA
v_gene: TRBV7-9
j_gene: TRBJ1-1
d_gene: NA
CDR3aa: CASSSPLGGNTEAFF
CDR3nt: TGTGCCAGCAGCTCCCCGTTGGGAGGGAACACTGAAGCTTTCTTT

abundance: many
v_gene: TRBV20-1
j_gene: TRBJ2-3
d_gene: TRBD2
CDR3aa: CSATGTSGRWKTDTQYF
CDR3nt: TGCAGTGCTACCGGGACTAGCGGGAGATGGAAGACAGATACGCAGTATTTT

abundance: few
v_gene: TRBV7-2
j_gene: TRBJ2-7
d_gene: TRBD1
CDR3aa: CASRSPGQGAYEQYF
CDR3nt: TGTGCCAGCAGGTCCCCGGGACAGGGGGCTTACGAGCAGTACTTC

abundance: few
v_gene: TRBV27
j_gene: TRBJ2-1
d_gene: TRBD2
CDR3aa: CATKQLAGGRNEQFF
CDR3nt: TGTGCCACCAAACAGTTAGCGGGAGGGCGGAATGAGCAGTTCTTC

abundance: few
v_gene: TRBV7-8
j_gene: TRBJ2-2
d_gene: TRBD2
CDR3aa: CASSPPLGGRIIAGELFF
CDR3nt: TGTGCCAGCAGCCCTCCATTGGGCGGGAGGATTATCGCCGGGGAGCTGTTTTTT

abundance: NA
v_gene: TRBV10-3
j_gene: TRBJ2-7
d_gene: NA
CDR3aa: CAISESKGPAYEQYF
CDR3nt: TGTGCCATCAGTGAGTCGAAGGGTCCCGCCTACGAGCAGTACTTC

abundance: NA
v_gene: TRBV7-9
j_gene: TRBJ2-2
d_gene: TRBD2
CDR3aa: CASSLAGGVTGELFF
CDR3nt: TGTGCCAGCAGCTTAGCGGGAGGGGTCACCGGGGAGCTGTTTTTT

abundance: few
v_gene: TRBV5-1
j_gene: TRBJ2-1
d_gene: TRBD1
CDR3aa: CASSLDDRANYNEQFF
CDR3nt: TGCGCCAGCAGCTTGGACGACAGGGCCAACTACAATGAGCAGTTCTTC

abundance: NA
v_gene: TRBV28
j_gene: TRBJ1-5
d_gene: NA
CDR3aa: CASSPLSHQGLGGPQHF
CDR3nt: TGTGCCAGCAGTCCTCTCTCACATCAGGGACTCGGAGGGCCCCAGCATTTT

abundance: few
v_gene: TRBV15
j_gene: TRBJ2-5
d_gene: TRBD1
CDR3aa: CATGLGQGTPETQYF
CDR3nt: TGTGCCACCGGGCTTGGACAGGGGACCCCAGAGACCCAGTACTTC

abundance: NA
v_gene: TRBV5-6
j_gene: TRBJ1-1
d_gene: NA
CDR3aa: CASSLEVFGDNTEAFF
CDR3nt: TGTGCCAGCAGCTTGGAAGTTTTCGGGGATAACACTGAAGCTTTCTTT

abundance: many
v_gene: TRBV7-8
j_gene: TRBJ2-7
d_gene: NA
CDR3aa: CASSPRTLKVSGYEQYF
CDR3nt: TGTGCCAGCAGCCCGAGGACCTTGAAGGTTTCCGGGTACGAGCAGTACTTC

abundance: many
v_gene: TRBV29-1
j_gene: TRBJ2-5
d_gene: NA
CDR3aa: CSVDALRYQETQYF
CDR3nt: TGCAGCGTTGATGCGTTGCGGTACCAAGAGACCCAGTACTTC